The next 24 T cell receptor beta chains were all read from a single sample in a study of OX40 agonist ivuxolimab in advanced cancers. Measured with immunoSEQ multiplex PCR; TCRdb has only the in-frame clones, and not every one. In the table there are some 70,000 clones, 65% to 85% of which are singletons. The source was CD4+ or CD8+ T cells sorted from blood, collected in a trial of the OX40 agonist ivuxolimab. Source of these receptors: an adult with an advanced solid tumor such as melanoma, head and neck, liver or kidney cancer.

The chain is built from TRBV28 and TRBJ2-1; D unclear. This CDR3 has 11 amino acids. V shed 2 bases and J shed 7 bases, with 3 bases lying between them. Germline assignment: CDR1 MDHEN and CDR2 SYDVKM. The CDR3, as DNA: TGTGCCAGCAGTTTAGGGAATGAGCAGTTCTTC. It is translated as CASSLGNEQFF. Using reference TRBV28 and TRBJ2-1 for the parts outside the CDR3, the full variable domain is DVKVTQSSRYLVKRTGEKVFLECVQDMDHENMFWYRQDPGLGLRLIYFSYDVKMKEKGDIPEGYSVSREKKERFSLILESASTNQTSMYLCASSLGNEQFFGPGTRLTVL.

The chain joins TRBV19 to TRBJ1-1; D is perhaps TRBD1 (5 bases). In germline, CDR1 is LNHDA, CDR2 SQIVND (reference sequence). Trimming took 3 bases from V and 3 from J, leaving 23 bases between them. This CDR3 comprises 18 residues. The CDR3 sequence: CASSMLGYSASGDTEAFF. The DNA of the CDR3 is TGTGCCAGTAGTATGCTGGGTTACAGCGCCTCGGGGGACACTGAAGCTTTCTTT. The full variable domain, its missing parts supplied by reference TRBV19 and TRBJ1-1, is DGGITQSPKYLFRKEGQNVTLSCEQNLNHDAMYWYRQDPGQGLRLIYYSQIVNDFQKGDIAEGYSVSREKKESFPLTVTSAQKNPTAFYLCASSMLGYSASGDTEAFFGQGTRLTVV.

The chain joins TRBV9 to TRBJ2-5, with TRBD2 identical over 12 bases. This CDR3 comprises 14 residues. Germline V lookup: CDR1 SGDLS, CDR2 YYNGEE. V was clipped by 2 bases and J by 5 bases; unmatched bases: 1. As DNA, the CDR3 is TGTGCCAGCAGCGTTGGGACTAGCGGGGAGACCCAGTACTTC. This codes for CASSVGTSGETQYF.

This clone was counted a single time. This chain uses TRBV28 with TRBJ2-3; 7 nucleotides align to TRBD2. CDR3 length: 18 residues. The V gene end was trimmed by 7 bases and the J gene end by 2 bases; junction bases not matched to a gene: 18. The germline gives CDR1 MDHEN, CDR2 SYDVKM. This CDR3 reads CASTLAWWAGDTTDTQYF. The CDR3 bases are TGTGCCAGCACCCTCGCCTGGTGGGCGGGAGATACCACAGATACGCAGTATTTT. Supplemented by reference TRBV28 and TRBJ2-3, the full variable domain reads DVKVTQSSRYLVKRTGEKVFLECVQDMDHENMFWYRQDPGLGLRLIYFSYDVKMKEKGDIPEGYSVSREKKERFSLILESASTNQTSMYLCASTLAWWAGDTTDTQYFGPGTRLTVL.

The chain links TRBV10-3 to TRBJ2-1; 11 bases are a match to TRBD2. This CDR3 region has 20 residues. Germline CDR1 ENHRY, CDR2 SYGVKD. V lost 0 bases and J lost 3; bases outside the gene matches: 13. The DNA of the CDR3 is TGTGCCATCAGTGAGTCGAGGCTAGCGGGGGGCCCTAAGCACTACAATGAGCAGTTCTTC. Its translation: CAISESRLAGGPKHYNEQFF.

The chain has TRBV7-9 and TRBJ2-7; TRBD2 matches at 7 bases. Germline V gives CDR1 SEHNR, CDR2 FQNEAQ (reference sequence). The CDR3 loop spans 19 amino acids. V was pared by 5 bases and J by 0 bases, with 19 bases of the junction left unmatched. The CDR3 loop reads CASSPYGVFGGSVSYEQYF. In nucleotides, the CDR3 is TGTGCCAGCAGCCCCTATGGGGTTTTCGGCGGGAGTGTCTCCTACGAGCAGTACTTC.

At least ten counts were recorded for this clone. J is TRBJ2-7 and V is TRBV5-1, with 12 nucleotides matching TRBD2. This CDR3 spans 15 amino acids. Germline V gene sequence: CDR1 SGHRS, CDR2 YFSETQ. J lost 3 bases, V lost 4 bases, and 5 bases had no gene match. The CDR3 loop reads CASSLTSGSYYEQYF. CDR3 bases: TGCGCCAGCAGCCTGACTAGCGGGAGCTACTACGAGCAGTACTTC.

V and J are TRBV7-9 and TRBJ2-2; 7 positions agree with TRBD1. CDR1 and CDR2 (germline): SEHNR, FQNEAQ (reference sequence). The J segment lost 5 bases and the V segment lost 4 bases, leaving 10 bases of the junction unmatched. The CDR3 is made up of 16 amino acids. DNA of the CDR3: TGTGCCAGCAGCTCCGACAGGGTGCTCTTGACCGGGGAGCTGTTTTTT. It encodes CASSSDRVLLTGELFF.

The rearrangement links TRBV5-1 to TRBJ2-5; D is unresolved. Germline CDR1 SGHRS, CDR2 YFSETQ. Trimming stripped 4 bases from V and 5 bases from J, with 18 bases between. The CDR3 runs 15 residues. CDR3 nucleotide sequence: TGCGCCAGCAGCCCGGAGTCAGGAACATATGAGACCCAGTACTTC. This codes for CASSPESGTYETQYF.

This sequence joins TRBV7-2 and TRBJ2-3, with D unresolved. The CDR3 covers 11 residues. The V end lost 5 bases, the J end lost 6 bases, and 6 bases lay between the germline ends. Germline V gene sequence: CDR1 SGHTA, CDR2 FQGNSA. CDR3 DNA sequence: TGTGCCAGCAGCCTCATGGATACGCAGTATTTT. Translation gives CASSLMDTQYF.

This clone was picked up a small number of times. V is TRBV4-3 and J is TRBJ1-1; TRBD1 might be the D (5 bases). The germline V gene has CDR1 LGHNA and CDR2 YSLEER. V lost 0 bases and J lost 10, with 18 bases in between. This CDR3 spans 15 amino acids. The CDR3 loop is CASSQDYVSGVGAFF. In DNA, the CDR3 is TGCGCCAGCAGCCAAGATTATGTTTCGGGGGTAGGAGCTTTCTTT.

The V gene is TRBV13, the J gene TRBJ2-3, with a weak D call TRBD2 (5 bases). Trimming stripped 0 bases from V and 4 bases from J, with 8 bases between. The CDR3 extends over 14 amino acids. Germline CDR1 reads PRHDT; CDR2 reads FYEKMQ (reference sequence). The CDR3 here is CASSLGGSADTQYF. In nucleotides, the CDR3 is TGTGCCAGCAGCTTAGGTGGGAGTGCAGATACGCAGTATTTT.

The chain recombines TRBV19 with TRBJ2-2, with TRBD1 as a possible D gene (6 bases). In germline, CDR1 is LNHDA, CDR2 SQIVND (reference sequence). The CDR3 totals 13 residues. The V end was cut by 10 bases, the J end by 1 base, with 10 bases between. CDR3 nucleotides: TGTGCCACCACGGACAGGAACACCGGGGAGCTGTTTTTT. Translation gives CATTDRNTGELFF.

In its sample, this clone was seen once. The chain carries TRBV30 and TRBJ2-6; D is unclear. V lost 5 bases, J lost 1 base, and 3 bases lay in between. The length of the CDR3 is 12 residues. Looked up from germline, CDR1 is GTSNPN and CDR2 is SVGIG (reference sequence). CDR3 amino acids: CAWESGANVLTF. The CDR3 region has the DNA TGTGCCTGGGAGTCTGGGGCCAACGTCCTGACTTTC.

The V call is TRBV5-6, the J call TRBJ2-2; 9 nucleotides line up with TRBD2. Losses at the gene ends were 2 bases for V and 1 base for J; bases not matched to a gene: 0. Per germline, CDR1 SGHDT and CDR2 YYEEEE. The CDR3 sequence is 15 residues long. The CDR3 DNA reads TGTGCCAGCAGCTTTAGCGGGAGGAACACCGGGGAGCTGTTTTTT. It encodes CASSFSGRNTGELFF.

V usage is TRBV2 and J usage is TRBJ2-7; weak D call: TRBD1 (6 bases). The V end was cut by 9 bases, the J end by 4 bases, with 13 bases between. There are 12 residues in the CDR3. Germline V CDR1 and CDR2: SNHLY, FYNNEI. The CDR3 nucleotides read TGTGCCAGTGGGGACAACAAGTACGAGCAGTACGTC. Translated: CASGDNKYEQYV.

The chain links TRBV6-5 to TRBJ1-1; D is uncertain. Germline CDR1 and CDR2: MNHEY and SVGAGI. V dropped 5 bases and J dropped 1 base, with 14 bases sitting between them. The CDR3 is 15 residues long. CDR3 amino acids: CASSLRSVENTEAFF. The CDR3 DNA reads TGTGCCAGCAGTCTTCGTTCGGTTGAGAACACTGAAGCTTTCTTT.

The gene calls are TRBV2 and TRBJ2-1, with 9 bases fitting TRBD1. Germline assignment: CDR1 SNHLY and CDR2 FYNNEI. The CDR3 loop spans 13 amino acids. J gave up 7 bases and V 6 bases, and 4 bases lay outside the gene matches. CDR3 residues: CASSRTGVNEQFF. The DNA of the CDR3 is TGTGCCAGCAGCAGGACAGGGGTTAATGAGCAGTTCTTC.

The rearrangement uses TRBV5-4 and TRBJ1-5; D unresolved. CDR1 is SGHNT, CDR2 YYREEE, per germline (reference sequence). The CDR3 sequence is 14 residues long. V lost 1 base to trimming and J lost 4 bases, with 9 bases between them. Here the CDR3 reads CASSLWSVNQPQHF. The CDR3 DNA reads TGTGCCAGCAGCTTGTGGTCCGTAAATCAGCCCCAGCATTTT.

The chain uses TRBV6-5 and TRBJ1-4; D might be TRBD1 (5 bases). The CDR3 sequence is 13 residues long. Trimming removed 3 bases at V and 8 bases at J, with 10 bases between. Germline values: CDR1 MNHEY, CDR2 SVGAGI. In DNA form, the CDR3 reads TGTGCCAGCAGTTATGAGGGGCCCGAAAAACTGTTTTTT. It is translated as CASSYEGPEKLFF.

V gene TRBV5-8 combines with J gene TRBJ1-2; possible D gene TRBD1, 5 bases. The CDR3 covers 16 residues. V dropped 3 bases and J dropped 6 bases, with 21 bases sitting between them. CDR1 and CDR2 (germline): SGHTS, YDEGEE. The CDR3 is CASSSPYGTHFDGYTF. In DNA form, the CDR3 reads TGTGCCAGCAGCTCGCCTTATGGGACCCACTTTGATGGCTACACCTTC.

The chain carries TRBV6-5 and TRBJ2-7; D uncertain. Trimming took 2 bases from V and 0 from J, leaving 5 bases between them. The germline V gene encodes CDR1 MNHEY and CDR2 SVGAGI. The CDR3 is 13 residues long. CDR3 sequence (DNA): TGTGCCAGCAGTTACGGCAACTCCTACGAGCAGTACTTC. Residues: CASSYGNSYEQYF.

The chain uses TRBV2 and TRBJ2-7, with 10 nucleotides matching TRBD2. V lost 6 bases, J lost 2 bases, and 4 bases stayed unmatched. Germline V lookup: CDR1 SNHLY, CDR2 FYNNEI. The CDR3 has 14 amino acids. The CDR3 coding sequence is TGTGCCAGCAGACTACTAGCGGGAACCTACGAGCAGTACTTC. Translating it yields CASRLLAGTYEQYF.

The rearrangement uses TRBV18 and TRBJ2-1; TRBD2 might be the D (5 bases). CDR3 length: 12 residues. Germline V gene sequence: CDR1 KGHSH, CDR2 LQKENI. Trimming stripped 0 bases from V and 14 bases from J, with 11 bases between. This CDR3 is CASSPPSGVEFF. CDR3 sequence (DNA): TGTGCCAGCTCACCACCTTCCGGGGTAGAGTTCTTC.